These 29 T cell receptor beta chains originate from one sample sequenced in a study of blood T cells in healthy people across ages. A second PCR, run for roughly 7 to 11 cycles, used a sample-barcoded 5' primer plus a J-beta primer mix. One entry per CDR3 protein, called by TCRdb with MiXCR from the 5' RACE reads. The repertoire holds about 800,000 distinct CDR3 sequences, roughly 25% seen once, with under 4.5% in the top ten. This sample also belongs to another study, concerning T cells of mothers and their children.

Sequencing was carried out using blood. Receptors originate from a boy between 10 and 17 years old in good health.

The sample holds a few counts of this clonotype. V and J are TRBV18 and TRBJ2-2; 9 bases are a match to TRBD1. The CDR3 extends over 15 amino acids. Germline V gives CDR1 KGHSH, CDR2 LQKENI. J gave up 4 bases and V 3 bases, and 3 bases lay outside the gene matches. For the CDR3, the DNA is TGTGCCAGCTCACCGGGGACAGGGACCACCGGGGAGCTGTTTTTT. Translated: CASSPGTGTTGELFF.

This clonotype showed up just a few times. The chain links TRBV7-8 to TRBJ2-5, with TRBD2 identical over 9 bases. The CDR3 is made up of 16 amino acids. Germline V gene lookup returns CDR1 SGHVS and CDR2 FQNEAQ. With 0 bases clipped from V and 3 bases from J, the junction kept 5 bases outside the gene matches. The CDR3 region is CASSLAAGGPEETQYF. The CDR3 DNA follows: TGTGCCAGCAGCTTAGCGGCGGGGGGGCCAGAAGAGACCCAGTACTTC.

The rearrangement joins TRBV28 to TRBJ2-5, with a tentative D call TRBD2 (5 bases). With 5 bases removed from V and 1 base from J, the gap between germline ends came to 23 bases. Germline values: CDR1 MDHEN, CDR2 SYDVKM. This CDR3 has 18 amino acids. The CDR3 nucleotides read TGTGCCAGCAGTCAACAAGGACTCCACCCTAAAACCCAAGAGACCCAGTACTTC. Its translation: CASSQQGLHPKTQETQYF.

The table lists this clonotype with a few counts. The gene calls are TRBV19 and TRBJ2-5, with 8 bases identical to TRBD1. The last part of the DNA fits TRBJ2-7 better; the J call may be wrong. Germline V gene sequence: CDR1 LNHDA, CDR2 SQIVND (reference sequence). The CDR3 is 15 amino acids. Here the CDR3 DNA reads TGTGCCAGTAGTTACGGGACAGGCAATTCCTACGAGCAGTACTTC. It codes for CASSYGTGNSYEQYF.

The CDR3: CASSSRTFLEEKLFF. The CDR3 DNA follows: TGTGCCAGCAGTTCCCGGACTTTTCTAGAGGAAAAACTGTTTTTT. The chain is built from TRBV6-2 or TRBV6-3 and TRBJ1-4; D is unclear. The CDR3 length is 15 residues. Germline V gives CDR1 MNHEY, CDR2 SVGEGT. V gave up 4 bases and J gave up 8 bases, with 17 bases separating them.

The rearrangement links TRBV24-1 to TRBJ2-2; D is undetermined. V was cut by 5 bases and J by 4 bases, with 10 bases left in between. CDR1 is KGHDR and CDR2 is SFDVKD in the germline V gene. The CDR3 is 14 residues long. The CDR3 coding sequence is TGTGCCACCAGTGCGGGCATTTCCACCGGGGAGCTGTTTTTT. Its translation: CATSAGISTGELFF.

The chain is built from TRBV10-2 and TRBJ2-1, with TRBD2 as a possible D gene (6 bases). V lost 6 bases, J lost 2 bases, and 14 bases lay in between. Germline CDR1 and CDR2: WSHSY and SAAADI. CDR3 length: 15 residues. CDR3 sequence reads: CASSRGLEAYNEQFF. CDR3 DNA sequence: TGCGCCAGCAGCCGGGGACTGGAAGCCTACAATGAGCAGTTCTTC.

The V call is TRBV29-1, the J call TRBJ2-7; 9 bases fit TRBD2. Germline loops: CDR1 SQVTM, CDR2 ANQGSEA. The CDR3 consists of 17 residues. V dropped 4 bases and J dropped 4; count of bases not matched to a gene: 17. DNA for the CDR3: TGCAGCGTTGTTACCCCGGGACTAGCCGGGCTAGGGTACGAGCAGTACTTC. Translating it yields CSVVTPGLAGLGYEQYF.

The chain carries TRBV9 and TRBJ2-7, with no clear D. The CDR3 is 14 amino acids. Deletions cut 0 bases from V and 3 bases from J, with 10 bases between. The germline V gene has CDR1 SGDLS and CDR2 YYNGEE. CDR3 bases: TGTGCCAGCAGCGTAGGGGTCAGTGACTACGAGCAGTACTTC. Its protein is CASSVGVSDYEQYF. Full variable domain (rest looked up from reference TRBV9 and TRBJ2-7): DSGVTQTPKHLITATGQRVTLRCSPRSGDLSVYWYQQSLDQGLQFLIQYYNGEERAKGNILERFSAQQFPDLHSELNLSSLELGDSALYFCASSVGVSDYEQYFGPGTRLTVT.

V is TRBV6-1 and J is TRBJ1-4, with D uncertain. This CDR3 is built from 18 residues. The germline CDR1 and CDR2 sequences are MNHNS and SASEGT. The V and J ends lost 0 bases and 4 bases respectively, with 18 bases between them. As DNA, the CDR3 is TGTGCCAGCAGTGAAGCTAGTGTCTCGGGCGGCTATAATGAAAAACTGTTTTTT. Translating gives CASSEASVSGGYNEKLFF.

V and J are TRBV4-3 and TRBJ2-7, with D possibly being TRBD2 (6 bases). The CDR3 totals 15 residues. Trimming removed 0 bases from V and 0 bases from J, with 9 bases in between. CDR1 is LGHNA and CDR2 is YSLEER in the germline V gene. DNA of the CDR3: TGCGCCAGCAGCCAAGAGCGGGAAGACTCCTACGAGCAGTACTTC. Translated: CASSQEREDSYEQYF.

This clonotype was picked up a small number of times. This chain connects TRBV6-6 to TRBJ2-1; 14 nucleotides match TRBD2. This CDR3 contains 16 residues. The trim removed 1 base at V and 5 bases at J, leaving 1 base unmatched. Germline V gene lookup returns CDR1 MNHNY and CDR2 SVGAGI (reference sequence). Here the CDR3 reads CASSYWTSGGNNEQFF. The CDR3 bases are TGTGCCAGCAGTTACTGGACTAGCGGGGGGAACAATGAGCAGTTCTTC.

This clonotype was counted a few times. CDR3 region: CASSYIGGGKNIQYF. The CDR3, as DNA: TGTGCCAGCAGTTACATCGGTGGGGGCAAAAACATTCAGTACTTC. This chain uses TRBV6-5 with TRBJ2-4, with D perhaps given as TRBD1 or TRBD2 (5 bases each). V lost 2 bases and J lost 3, with 11 bases in between. The CDR3 spans 15 residues. From germline, CDR1 is MNHEY and CDR2 SVGAGI.

This clonotype showed up many times. The chain joins TRBV7-9 to TRBJ2-3; D is ambiguous. CDR3 size: 12 residues. Trimming pared 1 base from V and 6 bases from J, leaving 5 bases between. CDR1 SEHNR and CDR2 FQNEAQ come from the germline V gene (reference sequence). The CDR3 loop reads CASSLVGDTQYF. In nucleotides, the CDR3 is TGTGCCAGCAGCTTAGTGGGGGATACGCAGTATTTT.

The rearrangement uses TRBV29-1 and TRBJ1-2, with a weak D call TRBD1 (6 bases). From germline, CDR1 is SQVTM and CDR2 ANQGSEA. Trimming shortened V by 3 bases and J by 7 bases, and 18 bases separated the two germline ends. The CDR3 covers 14 residues. The CDR3 reads CSVDGQRGIGGYTF. CDR3 bases: TGCAGCGTTGACGGCCAGAGGGGGATTGGTGGCTACACCTTC.

This clonotype came up a few times. This chain links TRBV4-3 with TRBJ2-3; the D gene is possibly TRBD2 (5 bases). The germline V and J ends were trimmed by 0 bases and 7 bases, with 8 bases remaining between them. The CDR3 has 13 amino acids. Germline V gives CDR1 LGHNA, CDR2 YSLEER. The CDR3 loop reads CASSQDTGNTQYF. Here the CDR3 DNA reads TGCGCCAGCAGCCAAGATACGGGAAATACGCAGTATTTT.

This clonotype has a handful of counts. The rearrangement joins TRBV6-2 or TRBV6-3 to TRBJ2-7; D is uncertain. Germline CDR1 is MNHEY and CDR2 is SVGEGT. Between the trimmed V and J ends, which lost 1 base and 5 bases, there was a span of 21 bases. The CDR3 length is 17 residues. CDR3 protein: CASSYLKPSPRGDEQYF. The CDR3 nucleotides are TGTGCCAGCAGTTACTTGAAACCTAGTCCCCGCGGTGACGAGCAGTACTTC.

The chain employs TRBV10-3 and TRBJ2-5; possibly TRBD1 for D (5 bases). The CDR3 loop spans 11 amino acids. Germline loops: CDR1 ENHRY, CDR2 SYGVKD. The V and J ends lost 1 base and 11 bases respectively, with 8 bases between them. The CDR3 is CAISECGAQYF. DNA of the CDR3: TGTGCCATCAGTGAGTGTGGGGCACAGTACTTC.

The chain joins TRBV7-2 to TRBJ2-7, with 7 positions matching TRBD2. CDR1 is SGHTA and CDR2 is FQGNSA in the germline V gene. The length of the CDR3 is 18 residues. V shed 3 bases and J 4 bases; nucleotides not matched to a gene: 18. Here the CDR3 reads CASSFSRDPGLPSYEQYF. In DNA form, the CDR3 reads TGTGCCAGCAGCTTTTCCCGCGACCCGGGACTACCGTCGTACGAGCAGTACTTC.

This clonotype showed up just a few times. V gene TRBV4-2 combines with J gene TRBJ2-3; TRBD2 matches at 8 bases. The CDR3 loop spans 18 amino acids. V dropped 0 bases and J dropped 4; count of bases not matched to a gene: 12. Germline V CDR1 and CDR2: LGHNA, YNFKEQ. CDR3 in DNA: TGTGCCAGCAGCCAAGAAGTTTCGGGGAGCGGGAGATCAGATACGCAGTATTTT. Its translation is CASSQEVSGSGRSDTQYF.

This clonotype has ten or more counts. The chain links TRBV9 to TRBJ1-1; 7 bases match TRBD1. Germline lookup yields CDR1 SGDLS and CDR2 YYNGEE. This CDR3 has 15 residues. The junction had 9 bases not matched to a gene; V was cut back by 6 bases and J by 1 base. The CDR3 nucleotides are TGTGCCAGCACCAAGTTGGGACAGTCGAACACTGAAGCTTTCTTT. Protein: CASTKLGQSNTEAFF.

This rearrangement joins TRBV11-3 to TRBJ2-1, with TRBD2 matching over 10 bases. Germline lookup yields CDR1 SGHNT and CDR2 YENEEA. With 2 bases clipped from V and 7 bases from J, the junction kept 5 bases outside the gene matches. The CDR3 has 15 amino acids. The CDR3 region is CASSLTSGVGNEQFF. CDR3 in DNA: TGTGCCAGCAGCTTAACTAGCGGGGTGGGGAATGAGCAGTTCTTC.

This clonotype occurred a few times. The J gene is TRBJ1-5, the V gene TRBV2; D is unclear. The CDR3 runs to 14 residues. Trimming stripped 7 bases from V and 1 base from J, with 11 bases between. From germline, CDR1 is SNHLY and CDR2 FYNNEI. The CDR3 is CASTGRLSNQPQHF. In nucleotides, the CDR3 is TGTGCCAGCACGGGCAGGCTGAGCAATCAGCCCCAGCATTTT. The whole variable domain, remainder taken from reference TRBV2 and TRBJ1-5, is EPEVTQTPSHQVTQMGQEVILRCVPISNHLYFYWYRQILGQKVEFLVSFYNNEISEKSEIFDDQFSVERPDGSNFTLKIRSTKLEDSAMYFCASTGRLSNQPQHFGDGTRLSIL.

The chain combines TRBV7-8 with TRBJ2-1; the match to TRBD2 covers 12 bases. Germline V gene data show CDR1 as SGHVS and CDR2 as FQNEAQ. The ends lost 5 bases at V and 8 bases at J; junction bases unmatched: 19. CDR3 length equals 19 residues. As DNA, the CDR3 is TGTGCCAGCAGCATCCGGTCAAAGACTAGCGGGAGTCTCGTGGATGAGCAGTTCTTC. It codes for CASSIRSKTSGSLVDEQFF.

The chain recombines TRBV5-1 with TRBJ2-5, with D tentatively TRBD2 (6 bases). The J call may be mistaken, given a closer DNA end match to TRBJ2-1. Germline CDR1 SGHRS, CDR2 YFSETQ. There are 14 residues in the CDR3. CDR3 sequence (DNA): TGCGCCACTGCTCGGCGGAGGGCTTACAATGAGCAGTTCTTC. Protein: CATARRRAYNEQFF.

The chain carries TRBV9 and TRBJ1-2, with D unclear. Germline values: CDR1 SGDLS, CDR2 YYNGEE. Trimming took 0 bases from V and 3 from J, leaving 12 bases between them. The CDR3 totals 15 residues. In nucleotides, the CDR3 is TGTGCCAGCAGCGTAGGGTCGAGGAGAGACTATGGCTACACCTTC. Protein: CASSVGSRRDYGYTF.

Many counts were recorded for this clonotype. The rearrangement joins TRBV7-8 to TRBJ2-4; D may be TRBD1 (6 bases). The CDR3 has 17 amino acids. Trimming shortened V by 4 bases and J by 3 bases, and 19 bases separated the two germline ends. CDR1 is SGHVS, CDR2 FQNEAQ, per germline. Here the CDR3 reads CASSSLGGGDGKNIQYF. In DNA, the CDR3 is TGTGCCAGCAGCTCACTGGGTGGGGGCGACGGCAAAAACATTCAGTACTTC.

This clonotype showed up just a few times. One junction end does not reproduce the germline sequence, and a read error may be involved. The chain links TRBV19 to TRBJ1-1, with D unclear. CDR1 LNHDA and CDR2 SQIVND come from the germline V gene (reference sequence). CDR3 size: 12 residues. The CDR3 region is CASSTWNAEAFF. The CDR3 nucleotides read TGTGCCAGTAGTACCTGGAACGCTGAAGCTTTCTTT.

This clonotype appeared a few times. This chain uses TRBV6-2 or TRBV6-3 with TRBJ2-4, with 11 bases lining up with TRBD2. The CDR3 consists of 19 residues. After removal of 6 bases from V and 0 bases from J, the junction contained 13 bases not matched to a gene. CDR1 MNHEY and CDR2 SVGEGT come from the germline V gene. The CDR3 DNA reads TGTGCCAGCAGAGAGCCGGGACTAGCGGAGACTCTAGCCAAAAACATTCAGTACTTC. This sequence encodes CASREPGLAETLAKNIQYF.